Listed below are T cell receptor beta chains from one sample, sequenced in a study of blood T cell repertoires in COVID-19. Using immunoSEQ multiplex PCR, the repertoire was profiled, and TCRdb retains in-frame clones only, with some absent. The sample contains about 23,000 clones, roughly 80% of which appear only once. The sample comprised peripheral blood. Receptor source: a man in his 70s with acute or convalescent COVID-19. CDR3s include the opening cysteine and the closing phenylalanine or tryptophan. Each record gives: V gene, D gene, clone size, J gene, CDR3 protein, CDR3 DNA. D genes are given only for firm matches. The size field is filled for only some rows; it gives once, few, many or a size class.

V: TRBV4-1
D: -
size: once
J: TRBJ1-4
CDR3: CASSQRLVDMVREKLFF
DNA: TGCGCCAGCAGCCAGCGTTTGGTCGATATGGTTCGGGAAAAACTGTTTTTT

V: TRBV4-2
D: TRBD1
size: -
J: TRBJ1-2
CDR3: CASSHPMGQGILGYTF
DNA: TGTGCCAGCAGCCACCCGATGGGACAGGGGATTCTTGGCTACACCTTC

V: TRBV3-1/TRBV3-2
D: -
size: -
J: TRBJ2-5
CDR3: CASSQGVTRGETQYF
DNA: TGTGCCAGCAGCCAAGGGGTGACAAGAGGGGAGACCCAGTACTTC

V: TRBV6-6
D: -
size: -
J: TRBJ1-5
CDR3: CASRGQYNQPQHF
DNA: TGTGCCAGCCGAGGACAGTACAATCAGCCCCAGCATTTT

V: TRBV5-6
D: -
size: once
J: TRBJ2-2
CDR3: CASSPLGQEGNTGELFF
DNA: TGTGCCAGCAGCCCTCTTGGACAGGAGGGAAACACCGGGGAGCTGTTTTTT

V: TRBV7-2
D: TRBD1
size: -
J: TRBJ2-1
CDR3: CASRAGTGFFDEQFF
DNA: TGTGCCAGCAGGGCCGGGACAGGGTTTTTTGATGAGCAGTTCTTC

V: TRBV6-1
D: TRBD1
size: -
J: TRBJ1-6
CDR3: CASSDQTGTHSPLHF
DNA: TGTGCCAGCAGTGACCAGACAGGGACGCATTCACCCCTCCACTTT

V: TRBV23-1
D: -
size: few
J: TRBJ2-7
CDR3: CASSQSNRVSYEQYF
DNA: TGCGCCAGCAGTCAATCGAACAGGGTAAGTTACGAGCAGTACTTC

V: TRBV6-5
D: -
size: few
J: TRBJ1-3
CDR3: CASTMRTAGNTIYF
DNA: TGTGCCAGCACGATGAGGACAGCTGGAAACACCATATATTTT

V: TRBV10-2
D: -
size: once
J: TRBJ1-4
CDR3: CASGGTNEKLFF
DNA: TGCGCCAGCGGGGGGACTAATGAAAAACTGTTTTTT

V: TRBV6-5
D: TRBD1
size: -
J: TRBJ1-2
CDR3: CASSLLTGGGYTF
DNA: TGTGCCAGCAGCTTACTTACAGGGGGTGGCTACACCTTC

V: TRBV12-3/TRBV12-4
D: -
size: -
J: TRBJ2-5
CDR3: CASSTDSEETQYF
DNA: TGTGCCAGCAGTACAGACAGCGAAGAGACCCAGTACTTC

V: TRBV6-4
D: TRBD2
size: -
J: TRBJ2-3
CDR3: CASSDSLAGATDTQYF
DNA: TGTGCCAGCAGTGACTCGCTAGCGGGGGCCACAGATACGCAGTATTTT

V: TRBV19
D: TRBD1
size: -
J: TRBJ2-5
CDR3: CASSSPWTGEETQYF
DNA: TGTGCCAGTAGTTCCCCGTGGACAGGGGAAGAGACCCAGTACTTC

V: TRBV5-1
D: -
size: once
J: TRBJ1-6
CDR3: CASSLAGIGSPLHF
DNA: TGCGCCAGCAGCTTGGCGGGGATCGGTTCACCCCTCCACTTT

V: TRBV6-2/TRBV6-3
D: TRBD2
size: -
J: TRBJ2-3
CDR3: CASSSGLAVFTDTQYF
DNA: TGTGCCAGCAGTTCTGGACTAGCGGTCTTCACAGATACGCAGTATTTT

V: TRBV5-5
D: TRBD2
size: -
J: TRBJ2-3
CDR3: CASSPNFGAGVTDTQYF
DNA: TGTGCCAGCAGCCCAAACTTTGGAGCGGGAGTGACAGATACGCAGTATTTT

V: TRBV2
D: -
size: -
J: TRBJ2-7
CDR3: CASSVRDTNYEQYF
DNA: TGTGCCAGCAGCGTCCGGGACACAAACTACGAGCAGTACTTC

V: TRBV28
D: TRBD1
size: few
J: TRBJ1-4
CDR3: CASKDRERGRDEKLFF
DNA: TGTGCCAGCAAGGACAGGGAAAGAGGAAGGGATGAAAAACTGTTTTTT

V: TRBV5-1
D: -
size: -
J: TRBJ1-2
CDR3: CASQGRGGYTF
DNA: TGCGCCAGCCAGGGGCGAGGTGGCTACACCTTC

V: TRBV21-1
D: -
size: -
J: TRBJ2-1
CDR3: CASIKIRDRHEQFF
DNA: TGTGCCAGCATCAAAATTCGGGACAGACATGAGCAGTTCTTC

V: TRBV7-9
D: TRBD1
size: -
J: TRBJ1-1
CDR3: CASSHRGWDTEAFF
DNA: TGTGCCAGCAGCCACAGGGGGTGGGACACTGAAGCTTTCTTT

V: TRBV19
D: TRBD1
size: once
J: TRBJ1-2
CDR3: CASTPGQHYGYTF
DNA: TGTGCCAGTACTCCGGGACAGCATTATGGCTACACCTTC

V: TRBV6-5
D: TRBD1
size: -
J: TRBJ1-2
CDR3: CASSYSPPTGHGYTF
DNA: TGTGCCAGCAGTTACTCCCCTCCGACAGGGCATGGCTACACCTTC

V: TRBV6-5
D: -
size: -
J: TRBJ1-2
CDR3: CASSYGEARSF
DNA: TGTGCCAGCTCATACGGAGAGGCAAGGTCCTTC

V: TRBV28
D: -
size: few
J: TRBJ1-1
CDR3: CASRRAGTPNTEAFF
DNA: TGTGCCAGCAGACGAGCCGGGACTCCGAACACTGAAGCTTTCTTT